A single T cell receptor (beta chain) is shown here with its context. The specificity of this receptor is unknown. No qualities accompany the bases; no much larger clone lies one base away. The sample belongs to a study of shared T cell receptors in the human thymus (dated by TCRdb to the early 2020s). Some background on the complete study: The study examined how self-reactive, shared T-cell receptor alpha chains are generated in the human thymus.

Library construction relied on the immunoSEQ multiplex PCR assay. In TCRdb, the immuneACCESS table is reduced to in-frame sequences with V and J assigned. These tables do not hold every clone; where another copy was compared, an unresolved V gene accounts for under half, and the others remain unexplained. Within this sample are 500,000 to 550,000 clones, with around 82% of them counted one time only. More than 0.01% of the sample rests with the top ten. This sample was also put to use in a study of human thymus T cells. The second study, in turn, reports: Immunologically healthy infants undergoing open corrective cardiac surgery for congenital heart defects in Finland were used as donors. The thymus tissue came from surgical resects taken out during corrective cardiac surgery. Biased V and J gene segment usage appeared to be present in both thymic and peripheral blood repertoires. According to the related research, thymic TCR repertoires were highly overlapping among unrelated individuals. The study used under ten infant thymus samples plus four related peripheral blood samples to characterize TCR alpha and beta repertoires. The infant donors were about 7 to 250 days old, and the cohort included roughly six males and a couple of females. Thymocytes were mechanically released from the tissue and were stored as pellets of roughly 9-33 million cells at -70 degrees C. A QIAsymphony instrument was used to extract genomic DNA from the frozen cell pellets. The immunoSEQ multiplex PCR assay was used to amplify the TCRB and TCRAD loci from a standardized amount of quality-controlled genomic DNA. The amplicons spanned the V(D)J region and were long enough to cover the CDR3 and allow V and J genes to be identified. Through the commercial immunoSEQ service, the amplicons were sequenced on an Illumina platform. Primer bias and sequencing errors were corrected using previously described methods, and TCRAD and TCRB definitions followed the IMGT database. immunoSEQ Analyzer 3.0 and VDJTools were used for repertoire analysis, which covered basic statistics, V/J segment usage, diversity estimates, rarefaction and pairwise overlap. To estimate diversity, the Chao1, ChaoE, Efron-Thisted, Shannon and inverse Simpson indices were applied, and diversity was also estimated on datasets down-sampled to the smallest sample. Repertoire overlap was assessed by strict matching of CDR3 nucleotide sequence, V gene and J gene, and clustering was done by Jaccard-based multidimensional scaling. On average, thymus samples yielded some 810,000 unique TCRB clonotypes, whereas blood samples yielded 65,000 to 100,000.

The sequenced sample was thymocytes. The source is a boy under three years old with a congenital heart defect. Donor details come from another sample of the same person, matched by shared clones.

The DNA sequence is TGCGCCAGCAGCTTGCGGCGGGAGGCCCGCACAGATACGCAGTATTTT. This yields the protein CASSLRREARTDTQYF. The rearrangement joined TRBV5-1 to TRBJ2-3; TRBD2 matches 8 bases in the middle. CDR1 and CDR2, looked up from the germline V gene, are SGHRS and YFSETQ. For this chain, trimming is 1 base at the V end and 1 base at the J end, and the number of junction bases without a gene match is 5. Counted from cysteine to phenylalanine, this CDR3 has 16 amino acids. The entry retains the CDR3 DNA only, 48 bases that are in frame from base 1. Extended through the reference TRBV5-1 and TRBJ2-3 proteins, this CDR3 yields the full variable domain: KAGVTQTPRYLIKTRGQQVTLSCSPISGHRSVSWYQQTPGQGLQFLFEYFSETQRNKGNFPGRFSGRQFSNSRSEMNVSTLELGDSALYLCASSLRREARTDTQYFGPGTRLTVL.